This T cell receptor (beta chain) was identified during a study of T cells in Graves' hyperthyroidism and ophthalmopathy. Authors of the study amplified TCR beta CDR3 regions from RNA transcripts. Researchers ran a first-round RT-PCR on the TCR CDR3 using the HTBI primer set. MiXCR, applied by TCRdb to the multiplex PCR reads, yields one record per CDR3 protein. The table records some 490,000 distinct CDR3 sequences, 20% to 25% of them present only once. This clonotype was counted only a few times. For ophthalmopathy patients, the Clinical Activity Score was at least 3 and the NOSPECS grade at least 4; duration was under 3 months. Each 10 ml fresh peripheral blood draw supplied the PBMCs. The sequenced material came from blood. The sequence derives from a woman between 65 and 79 years old with Graves' ophthalmopathy.

The CDR3 DNA follows: TGTGCCATCAGCCTAGCGGCCGCCGGGGATACGCAGTATTTT. This sequence encodes CAISLAAAGDTQYF. V is TRBV10-3 and J is TRBJ2-3; 7 bases fit TRBD2. J was trimmed by 6 bases and V by 6 bases; bases with no gene match: 9. CDR1 and CDR2 from the germline V gene are ENHRY and SYGVKD. CDR3 length: 14 residues.